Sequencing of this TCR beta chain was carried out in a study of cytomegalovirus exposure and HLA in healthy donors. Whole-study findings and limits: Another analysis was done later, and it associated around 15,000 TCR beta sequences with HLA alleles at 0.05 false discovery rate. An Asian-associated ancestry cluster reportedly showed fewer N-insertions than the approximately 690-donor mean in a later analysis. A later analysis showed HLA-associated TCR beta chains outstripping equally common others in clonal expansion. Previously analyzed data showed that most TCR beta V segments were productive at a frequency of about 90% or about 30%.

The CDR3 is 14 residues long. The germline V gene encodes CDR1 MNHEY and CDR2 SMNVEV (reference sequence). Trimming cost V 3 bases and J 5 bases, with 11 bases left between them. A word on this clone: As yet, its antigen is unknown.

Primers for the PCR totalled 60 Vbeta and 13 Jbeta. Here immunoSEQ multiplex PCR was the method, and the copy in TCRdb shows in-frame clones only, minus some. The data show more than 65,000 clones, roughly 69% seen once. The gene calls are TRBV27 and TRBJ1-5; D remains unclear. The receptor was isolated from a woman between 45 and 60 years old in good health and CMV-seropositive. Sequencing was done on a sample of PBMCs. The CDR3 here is CASSLTHSDQPQHF. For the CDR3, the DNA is TGTGCCAGCAGTTTGACTCATTCGGATCAGCCCCAGCATTTT.